Below are 32 T cell receptor beta chains sequenced from a single sample in a study of T cell responses to AZD1222 COVID-19 vaccine. Repertoires were generated with immunoSEQ multiplex PCR, while TCRdb's copy carries only in-frame clones and drops some. The table shows 100,000 to 150,000 clones, with roughly 90% occurring only once. Sequenced material: peripheral blood, taken on day 0 of AZD1222 vaccination. All receptors come from an adult in good health.

The chain carries TRBV5-1 and TRBJ1-3; unclear D gene. The V end was cut by 4 bases, the J end by 2 bases, with 13 bases between. CDR1 SGHRS and CDR2 YFSETQ come from the germline V gene. This CDR3 contains 15 residues. CDR3 region: CASSRNNQAGNTIYF. CDR3 DNA: TGCGCCAGCAGCCGCAACAACCAGGCTGGAAACACCATATATTTT. Combining the CDR3 with reference TRBV5-1 and TRBJ1-3 gives the whole variable domain KAGVTQTPRYLIKTRGQQVTLSCSPISGHRSVSWYQQTPGQGLQFLFEYFSETQRNKGNFPGRFSGRQFSNSRSEMNVSTLELGDSALYLCASSRNNQAGNTIYFGEGSWLTVV.

The chain carries TRBV29-1 and TRBJ2-1; D is ambiguous. The CDR3 has 13 amino acids. In germline, CDR1 is SQVTM, CDR2 ANQGSEA. Trimming pared 1 base from V and 7 bases from J, leaving 11 bases between. This CDR3 reads CSVEGWERNEQFF. CDR3 in DNA: TGCAGCGTTGAAGGTTGGGAACGAAATGAGCAGTTCTTC.

There are a few counts of this clone. The chain couples TRBV11-2 to TRBJ1-2; 8 bases agree with TRBD1. V was clipped by 5 bases and J by 4 bases; unmatched bases: 6. CDR1 is SGHAT and CDR2 is FQNNGV in the germline V gene. This CDR3 is 14 amino acids long. The CDR3 loop is CASSSQGALYGYTF. The CDR3 DNA sequence: TGTGCCAGCAGCAGTCAGGGGGCCCTCTATGGCTACACCTTC.

This clone was seen once. The chain carries TRBV27 and TRBJ2-2, with 14 bases that match TRBD2. The germline V gene encodes CDR1 MNHEY and CDR2 SMNVEV (reference sequence). V was pared by 8 bases and J by 8 bases, with 4 bases of the junction left unmatched. CDR3 size: 14 residues. DNA of the CDR3: TGTGCCAGCTGCCGACTAGCGGGAGGGGGGGAGCTGTTTTTT. Translated, it gives CASCRLAGGGELFF.

The chain is built from TRBV5-1 and TRBJ1-4, with 7 nucleotides matching TRBD1. The CDR3 consists of 13 residues. Per the germline V gene, CDR1 is SGHRS and CDR2 is YFSETQ. J was trimmed by 8 bases and V by 7 bases; bases with no gene match: 8. Here the CDR3 DNA reads TGCGCCAGCGCCCGGACAGGAGACGAAAAACTGTTTTTT. The encoded protein is CASARTGDEKLFF.

As regards this clone: This specimen includes other DNA sequences encoding the same CDR3. The chain has TRBV14 and TRBJ1-1; D is unresolved. This CDR3 spans 13 amino acids. Germline CDR1 SGHDN, CDR2 FVKESK. V dropped 4 bases and J dropped 0 bases, with 6 bases sitting between them. The chain's CDR3 is CASSPTVNTEAFF. CDR3 DNA sequence: TGTGCCAGCAGCCCGACGGTGAACACTGAAGCTTTCTTT. The full variable domain, rest sourced from reference TRBV14 and TRBJ1-1, is EAGVTQFPSHSVIEKGQTVTLRCDPISGHDNLYWYRRVMGKEIKFLLHFVKESKQDESGMPNNRFLAERTGGTYSTLKVQPAELEDSGVYFCASSPTVNTEAFFGQGTRLTVV.

The rearrangement joins TRBV2 to TRBJ2-7; D gene ambiguous. The germline V gene encodes CDR1 SNHLY and CDR2 FYNNEI. V lost 7 bases to trimming and J lost 0 bases, with 7 bases between them. This CDR3 has 12 amino acids. In DNA, the CDR3 is TGTGCCAGCAAGCTGAACTCCTACGAGCAGTACTTC. Translated: CASKLNSYEQYF.

The chain uses TRBV5-1 and TRBJ2-3, with a weak D call TRBD2 (5 bases). This CDR3 comprises 14 residues. The V end lost 1 base, the J end lost 1 base, and 7 bases lay between the germline ends. The germline V gene has CDR1 SGHRS and CDR2 YFSETQ. CDR3 DNA sequence: TGCGCCAGCAGCTTGTATAGCGGCACAGATACGCAGTATTTT. Encoded protein: CASSLYSGTDTQYF.

The table lists this clone with a count of one. This chain links TRBV21-1 with TRBJ2-5; TRBD1 reflects the table's D call only, with no check against the DNA. TRBV21-1 is deemed a pseudogene. This CDR3 contains 15 residues. CDR3 loop: CASSRENRGKETQYF. DNA of the CDR3: TGTGCCAGCAGCAGAGAAAACAGGGGGAAAGAGACCCAGTACTTC.

The chain couples TRBV7-8 to TRBJ2-7; D might be TRBD1 (5 bases). Trimming shortened V by 5 bases and J by 6 bases, and 11 bases separated the two germline ends. The CDR3 extends over 12 amino acids. Looked up from germline, CDR1 is SGHVS and CDR2 is FQNEAQ. The CDR3 reads CASSPDSGEQYF. The CDR3 DNA follows: TGTGCCAGCAGCCCCGACAGTGGCGAGCAGTACTTC. The variable domain in full, with the rest retrieved from reference TRBV7-8 and TRBJ2-7, is GAGVSQSPRYKVAKRGQDVALRCDPISGHVSLFWYQQALGQGPEFLTYFQNEAQLDKSGLPSDRFFAERPEGSVSTLKIQRTQQEDSAVYLCASSPDSGEQYFGPGTRLTVT.

The chain couples TRBV6-1 to TRBJ1-6; D unresolved. Germline-derived CDR1 and CDR2 are MNHNS and SASEGT. This CDR3 comprises 13 residues. V lost 3 bases and J lost 8, with 8 bases in between. The CDR3 reads CASSDTYDSPLHF. The CDR3 coding sequence is TGTGCCAGCAGTGACACATATGATTCACCCCTCCACTTT.

Only a few counts were recorded for this clone. The rearrangement uses TRBV5-8 and TRBJ1-4, with D tentatively TRBD1 (6 bases). CDR3 length: 16 amino acids. The germline V gene encodes CDR1 SGHTS and CDR2 YDEGEE. V lost 4 bases, J lost 8 bases, and 21 bases lay in between. The CDR3 DNA is TGTGCCAGCAGCCCTCGGGGGTATTTGCAGGGGGAAAAACTGTTTTTT. Encoded protein: CASSPRGYLQGEKLFF.

Notes on this clone: Within the sample, other DNA sequences also encode this same CDR3. The chain is built from TRBV28 and TRBJ2-7; no firm D call. This CDR3 is built from 11 residues. The V gene's germline CDR1 is MDHEN and CDR2 SYDVKM. Trimming shortened V by 2 bases and J by 4 bases, and 3 bases separated the two germline ends. CDR3 protein: CASSLRYEQYF. The CDR3 bases are TGTGCCAGCAGTTTAAGGTACGAGCAGTACTTC.

The chain has TRBV10-3 and TRBJ2-7, with D possibly TRBD2 on 6 matching bases. Germline assignment: CDR1 ENHRY and CDR2 SYGVKD. With 0 bases removed from V and 7 bases from J, the gap between germline ends came to 13 bases. There are 14 residues in the CDR3. The CDR3 sequence: CAISESRGAGEQYF. As DNA, the CDR3 is TGTGCCATCAGTGAGTCCCGCGGGGCAGGGGAGCAGTACTTC.

This clone came up a few times. The rearrangement links TRBV3-1 (or the pseudogene TRBV3-2) to TRBJ1-1; TRBD1 might be the D (5 bases). Germline lookup yields CDR1 LGHDT and CDR2 YNNKEL (reference sequence). V lost 7 bases to trimming and J lost 10 bases, with 19 bases between them. CDR3 length: 13 residues. The CDR3, as DNA: TGTGCCAGCAATGCAGGGAAGAATGGAGGAGCTTTCTTT. Its protein is CASNAGKNGGAFF.

This clone was observed a few times. The rearrangement uses TRBV5-6 and TRBJ2-5; D is unclear. CDR1 is SGHDT and CDR2 is YYEEEE in the germline V gene. V was clipped by 3 bases and J by 1 base, with 10 bases between them. This CDR3 has 14 residues. The chain's CDR3 is CASSSQWVQETQYF. The DNA for the CDR3 is TGTGCCAGCAGCTCGCAATGGGTCCAAGAGACCCAGTACTTC.

The V call is TRBV3-1 (or the pseudogene TRBV3-2), the J call TRBJ1-4; D possibly corresponds to TRBD1 (5 bases). The germline V and J ends were trimmed by 1 base and 6 bases, with 12 bases remaining between them. Germline V lookup: CDR1 LGHDT, CDR2 YNNKEL (reference sequence). CDR3 length: 15 amino acids. In nucleotides, the CDR3 is TGTGCCAGCAGCCAAGCAGGGAAGCGTGATGAAAAACTGTTTTTT. Protein sequence: CASSQAGKRDEKLFF.

This chain joins TRBV7-2 and TRBJ1-2; no definite D call. There are 14 residues in the CDR3. Trimming removed 5 bases from V and 1 base from J, with 11 bases in between. Germline V gene data show CDR1 as SGHTA and CDR2 as FQGNSA. Here the CDR3 DNA reads TGTGCCAGCAGCCCGTCCCTCGGTAACTATGGCTACACCTTC. It codes for CASSPSLGNYGYTF.

This clone occurred a few times. The genes are TRBV11-2 and TRBJ1-4; D might be TRBD1 (5 bases). V was cut by 5 bases and J by 10 bases, with 17 bases left in between. The germline V gene has CDR1 SGHAT and CDR2 FQNNGV. The CDR3 runs to 14 residues. CDR3 bases: TGTGCCAGCAGCCGATCGGGGGAGTTGGGAAAACTGTTTTTT. Its translation is CASSRSGELGKLFF.

This clone was seen just once. The chain employs TRBV3-1 (or the pseudogene TRBV3-2) and TRBJ1-6; D is ambiguous. Germline CDR1 LGHDT, CDR2 YNNKEL (reference sequence). The CDR3 spans 16 residues. The ends were cut back, 0 bases at V and 3 bases at J, with 9 bases in the middle. CDR3 sequence (DNA): TGTGCCAGCAGCCAAGAACCCAGTATCTATAATTCACCCCTCCACTTT. Its protein product is CASSQEPSIYNSPLHF.

The count of this clone is one. The chain links TRBV7-3 to TRBJ2-7; 7 positions match TRBD2. With V trimmed by 3 bases and J by 3 bases, 8 bases remained unmatched. The CDR3 sequence is 15 residues long. Germline-derived CDR1 and CDR2 are SGHTA and FQGTGA. CDR3 protein: CASSLGPSGNYEQYF. The CDR3, as DNA: TGTGCCAGCAGCTTGGGACCCAGCGGGAACTACGAGCAGTACTTC.

The genes are TRBV3-1 (or the pseudogene TRBV3-2) and TRBJ1-5; no firm D call. V was clipped by 2 bases and J by 5 bases, with 7 bases between them. The CDR3 is 13 residues long. Germline CDR1 and CDR2: LGHDT and YNNKEL (reference sequence). The CDR3 DNA sequence: TGTGCCAGCAGCCAATTACCAGATCAGCCCCAGCATTTT. It codes for CASSQLPDQPQHF.

The V and J genes are TRBV7-3 and TRBJ1-5, with TRBD1 matching over 7 bases. The CDR3 is 17 residues long. Germline assignment: CDR1 SGHTA and CDR2 FQGTGA. The V and J ends lost 3 bases and 5 bases, in that order; junction bases with no gene match: 13. The CDR3: CASSFTGTAQTDQPQHF. DNA for the CDR3: TGTGCCAGCAGCTTTACGGGGACAGCCCAAACTGATCAGCCCCAGCATTTT.

The rearrangement links TRBV27 to TRBJ1-1; D call uncertain. The V gene lost 8 bases and the J gene lost 1 base, with 14 bases spanning the gap. Germline CDR1 MNHEY, CDR2 SMNVEV (reference sequence). The CDR3 extends over 14 amino acids. The CDR3 nucleotides read TGTGCCAGCCGTCCCTGGAGGGAGAACACTGAAGCTTTCTTT. Amino acids: CASRPWRENTEAFF.

The V call is TRBV5-6, the J call TRBJ2-6; D gene ambiguous. Germline lookup yields CDR1 SGHDT and CDR2 YYEEEE. This CDR3 has 17 residues. V gave up 1 base and J gave up 2 bases, with 13 bases separating them. The CDR3 spells CASSLPYDSPGANVLTF. The CDR3 DNA is TGTGCCAGCAGCTTGCCCTACGATTCACCTGGGGCCAACGTCCTGACTTTC.

The V and J genes are TRBV9 and TRBJ2-3; no clear D gene. Per germline, CDR1 SGDLS and CDR2 YYNGEE. V lost 4 bases, J lost 4 bases, and 10 bases lay in between. This CDR3 region has 13 residues. The CDR3 here is CASSTRLADTQYF. The CDR3 DNA is TGTGCCAGCAGCACCAGACTGGCAGATACGCAGTATTTT.

This chain uses TRBV11-2 with TRBJ1-2; D is ambiguous. Trimming left V 4 bases short and J 3 bases short, with 21 bases between. Looked up from germline, CDR1 is SGHAT and CDR2 is FQNNGV. The CDR3 is 17 residues long. The CDR3 spells CASSSVVGILGDYGYTF. CDR3 DNA sequence: TGTGCCAGCAGCTCGGTGGTAGGGATTCTCGGGGACTATGGCTACACCTTC.

This sequence joins TRBV28 and TRBJ1-2; D may be TRBD1 (5 bases). The CDR3 is 15 residues long. The V and J ends lost 8 bases and 4 bases respectively, with 20 bases between them. In germline, CDR1 is MDHEN, CDR2 SYDVKM. The CDR3 sequence is CASGDERGRIYGYTF. The CDR3 bases are TGTGCCAGCGGAGATGAGAGGGGAAGAATCTATGGCTACACCTTC.

This chain connects TRBV19 to TRBJ2-6; possibly TRBD1 for D (7 bases). The germline CDR1 and CDR2 sequences are LNHDA and SQIVND (reference sequence). V lost 0 bases to trimming and J lost 1 base, with 10 bases between them. The CDR3 is 17 residues long. The CDR3 nucleotides are TGTGCCAGTAGTATAGATCAGGGGGGTTCTGGGGCCAACGTCCTGACTTTC. Amino acids: CASSIDQGGSGANVLTF.

The chain uses TRBV3-1 (or the pseudogene TRBV3-2) and TRBJ1-5; no clear D gene. CDR1 is LGHDT and CDR2 is YNNKEL in the germline V gene (reference sequence). This CDR3 is 15 amino acids long. V lost 2 bases, J lost 7 bases, and 15 bases lay in between. In DNA, the CDR3 is TGTGCCAGCAGCCAATCATTGGGTAGGCGCCAGCCCCAGCATTTT. It codes for CASSQSLGRRQPQHF.

This chain uses TRBV18 with TRBJ1-4; D possibly corresponds to TRBD1 (5 bases). Deletions cut 3 bases from V and 1 base from J, with 9 bases between. The germline CDR1 and CDR2 sequences are KGHSH and LQKENI. The CDR3 loop spans 15 amino acids. DNA for the CDR3: TGTGCCAGCTCACCGGAGACAGAAACTAATGAAAAACTGTTTTTT. This gives the protein CASSPETETNEKLFF.

This chain joins TRBV28 and TRBJ2-5, with D possibly matching TRBD2 (5 bases). V was pared by 5 bases and J by 7 bases, with 17 bases between. CDR1 is MDHEN, CDR2 SYDVKM, per germline. CDR3 length equals 14 residues. The CDR3 coding sequence is TGTGCCAGCAGTCTGGACCAACCTGAGGGGACCCAGTACTTC. It translates to CASSLDQPEGTQYF.